Included here is one TCR beta chain sequence, with context. Its antigen remains unknown. The entry originates in a study of cytomegalovirus exposure and HLA in healthy donors. Study-wide results and limits: Specific recognition of CMV antigens was confirmed in vitro for a few chains (all CMV-associated). Indistinguishability led to the exclusion of some V segments, TRBV6-2 and TRBV6-3 included. It was likely that a cluster of highly shared sequence variants was a sequencing artifact.

Per the germline V gene, CDR1 is ENHRY and CDR2 is SYGVKD. The CDR3 runs to 14 residues. 60 Vbeta and 13 Jbeta primers were used in PCR. This table comes from immunoSEQ multiplex PCR, and its TCRdb copy is limited to in-frame clones, with some not included. The sample includes 150,000 to 200,000 clones, 75% to 90% of them seen just once. Sequencing input: PBMCs. The chain joins TRBV10-3 to TRBJ2-5, with 11 nucleotides matching TRBD2. The last part of the DNA fits TRBJ2-7 better; the J call may be wrong. The receptor was isolated from a man in his forties or fifties in good health and CMV-seronegative. The CDR3 DNA reads as TGTGCCACTGGGACTAGCGGAGGACTCTACGAGCAGTACTTC. Translation gives CATGTSGGLYEQYF.